Listed below are T cell receptor beta chains from one sample, sequenced in a study of T-cell memory formation after mild COVID-19. One entry per CDR3 protein, called by TCRdb with MiXCR from the 5' RACE reads. The sample includes a few hundred thousand distinct CDR3 sequences, 15% to 20% of them seen just once. The sequenced material came from PBMCs or a T cell subset sorted from them (not recorded which). Every receptor here comes from a man in his late teens or twenties who had mild COVID-19 (a few samples of this study predate the infection). Cell type and time point are not known. CDR3s include the opening cysteine and the closing phenylalanine or tryptophan. The D gene is left open where the match is weak. Clone size is not always given. Where it is, it says once, few, many or a class for expanded clones.

V	size	D	J	CDR3	DNA
TRBV12-3/TRBV12-4	few	TRBD1	TRBJ1-1	CASSDYDRGEEAFF	TGTGCCAGCAGTGATTATGACAGGGGGGAAGAAGCTTTCTTT
TRBV4-3	.	TRBD1	TRBJ1-5	CASSQRSGTGTQPQHF	TGCGCCAGCAGCCAGAGGTCCGGGACAGGGACTCAGCCCCAGCATTTT
TRBV5-1	.	.	TRBJ1-1	CASSFGDDPPREAFF	TGCGCCAGCAGCTTTGGGGACGATCCCCCCCGTGAAGCTTTCTTT
TRBV7-9	.	.	TRBJ2-1	CASSLARSGNEQFF	TGTGCCAGCAGCTTAGCGAGGTCGGGCAATGAGCAGTTCTTC
TRBV7-6	few	.	TRBJ1-1	CASSLWGAPTEAFF	TGTGCCAGCAGCTTATGGGGGGCACCCACTGAAGCTTTCTTT
TRBV18	many	.	TRBJ2-5	CASSPYQETQYF	TGTGCCAGCAGCCCGTACCAAGAGACCCAGTACTTC
TRBV11-2	.	.	TRBJ2-5	CASSNRAQGGTQYF	TGTGCCAGCAGCAATCGGGCCCAGGGTGGGACCCAGTACTTC
TRBV19	.	.	TRBJ1-6	CASSMGSSYNSPLHF	TGTGCCAGTAGTATGGGGAGCTCCTATAATTCACCCCTCCACTTT
TRBV30	.	.	TRBJ2-4	CASTGVLAKNIQYF	TGTGCCTCAACGGGGGTACTAGCCAAAAACATTCAGTACTTC
TRBV5-1	many	TRBD2	TRBJ2-1	CATAIELYSGNEQFF	TGCGCCACCGCAATTGAACTGTATAGCGGGAATGAGCAGTTCTTC
TRBV5-1	few	TRBD1	TRBJ1-1	CASSLRAGGRRTEAFF	TGCGCCAGCAGCTTAAGGGCAGGGGGAAGAAGGACTGAAGCTTTCTTT
TRBV6-5	few	.	TRBJ2-3	CASSYSWDPTDTQYF	TGTGCCAGCAGTTACTCGTGGGACCCCACAGATACGCAGTATTTT
TRBV5-5	.	.	TRBJ1-4	CASSLASLNEKLFF	TGTGCCAGCAGCTTGGCCAGTCTCAATGAAAAACTGTTTTTT
TRBV10-3	few	.	TRBJ2-5	CAISESDRPETQYF	TGTGCCATCAGTGAGTCCGACAGGCCAGAGACCCAGTACTTC
TRBV27	.	.	TRBJ1-1	CASSVLGGNTEAFF	TGTGCCAGCAGTGTCCTAGGGGGGAACACTGAAGCTTTCTTT
TRBV6-2/TRBV6-3	.	TRBD1	TRBJ2-1	CASSYPTGQLYNEQFF	TGTGCCAGCAGTTACCCCACGGGACAGCTTTACAATGAGCAGTTCTTC
TRBV5-1	few	.	TRBJ1-1	CASSPNHGGTEAFF	TGCGCCAGCAGCCCAAATCATGGGGGCACTGAAGCTTTCTTT
TRBV7-2	.	.	TRBJ2-6	CASSFWAISGANVLTF	TGTGCCAGCAGCTTTTGGGCCATCTCTGGGGCCAACGTCCTGACTTTC
TRBV4-3	few	TRBD1	TRBJ1-1	CASSQEPGGQGAFF	TGCGCCAGCAGCCAAGAACCGGGAGGACAGGGTGCTTTCTTT
TRBV6-5	.	.	TRBJ1-5	CASRQGISQPQHF	TGTGCCAGCAGGCAGGGTATCTCCCAGCCCCAGCATTTT